Listed below are T cell receptor beta chains from one sample, sequenced in a study of spatial heterogeneity in lung cancer. TCRdb reanalysed the 5' RACE reads using MiXCR and keeps one entry per CDR3 protein. The sample lists around 26,000 distinct CDR3 sequences, roughly 8.6% occurring once. Sequenced material: lung tumor tissue, taken at surgery. Receptors were obtained from a male donor with early-stage non-small cell lung cancer. The CDR3 runs from the conserved cysteine through the conserved F or W. The order of the fields is V gene, J gene, CDR3 protein.

TRBV6-2/TRBV6-3	TRBJ2-2	CASRLVRSGELFF
TRBV29-1	TRBJ1-5	CSVLESSNQPQHF
TRBV7-2	TRBJ2-5	CASSTQGLSQETQYF
TRBV4-3	TRBJ2-7	CASSQGNPSYEQYF
TRBV14	TRBJ1-2	CASSQGAGEAASTISYTF
TRBV12-3/TRBV12-4	TRBJ2-5	CASSPWTLQETQYF
TRBV25-1	TRBJ2-7	CASSEWGTGGEEQYF
TRBV6-5	TRBJ2-7	CASSANYEQYF
TRBV6-5	TRBJ2-3	CASAPGVFMDTQYF
TRBV25-1	TRBJ2-2	CASSEWGTSTGELFF
TRBV24-1	TRBJ2-3	CATSDPHLTGTDTQYF
TRBV4-3	TRBJ2-2	CASSQGDRTGELFF
TRBV4-3	TRBJ2-2	CASSQAGDANTGELFF
TRBV6-1	TRBJ2-7	CASISDRAPYEQYF
TRBV6-5	TRBJ2-7	CASSSPEQGIEQYF
TRBV7-8	TRBJ1-3	CASSLAVTGVGNTIYF
TRBV6-6	TRBJ2-6	CASTFQSGRNSGANVLTF
TRBV5-1	TRBJ2-1	CASSRTSGSLREQFF
TRBV12-3/TRBV12-4	TRBJ2-3	CASSFPARTDTQYF
TRBV28	TRBJ2-1	CASRPGTAPQFF
TRBV6-5	TRBJ2-5	CASSYQTGQETQYF
TRBV20-1	TRBJ2-7	CSANSPGTSTYEQYF
TRBV7-2	TRBJ1-1	CASSLKGLGTEAFF
TRBV20-1	TRBJ2-4	CSARAVLGAKNIQYF
TRBV28	TRBJ1-2	CASSPGTSPYGYTF
TRBV4-2	TRBJ1-5	CASSQDGRQGDQPQHF
TRBV10-3	TRBJ2-5	CAISESVTGLETQYF
TRBV7-9	TRBJ2-3	CASTRRGASTDTQYF
TRBV12-3/TRBV12-4	TRBJ2-4	CASSAPGGAKNIQYF
TRBV28	TRBJ1-2	CASLGGVGYGYTF
TRBV3-1	TRBJ1-1	CASSQALGVTEAFF
TRBV7-6	TRBJ2-7	CASSRQGLYEQYF
TRBV3-1	TRBJ2-1	CASSQVVQHNEQFF
TRBV28	TRBJ1-6	CASSSLGTGYSPLHF
TRBV7-2	TRBJ1-2	CASSVQQGANGYTF
TRBV18	TRBJ1-6	CASSPGAGTGDSPLHF
TRBV12-3/TRBV12-4	TRBJ1-3	CASRGGGNTIYF
TRBV14	TRBJ2-2	CASSQFGGYTGELFF
TRBV18	TRBJ2-1	CASSPGVNEQFF
TRBV20-1	TRBJ2-7	CSARDRALGQYF
TRBV20-1	TRBJ2-4	CSARYLLGNIQYF
TRBV11-2	TRBJ2-5	CASRLGHRTETQYF
TRBV10-2	TRBJ2-3	CASRKGFSWGDTQYF
TRBV11-3	TRBJ2-2	CASSPKAGGTGELFF
TRBV4-1	TRBJ1-1	CASSQEHGNTEAFF
TRBV10-3	TRBJ2-2	CAISDEGGITGELFF
TRBV28	TRBJ2-5	CASLRGRAYAETQYF
TRBV7-9	TRBJ1-2	CAGERGPLGHGYTF
TRBV7-9	TRBJ2-1	CASSSRQGTYNEQFF